This T cell receptor (beta chain) was sequenced during a study of cytomegalovirus exposure and HLA in healthy donors. Whole-study results and caveats: Prediction of most subjects' HLA-A and HLA-B alleles by TCR beta sequences was reportedly accurate. The study listed roughly 160 cytomegalovirus-associated TCR beta chains.

In the case of this clone: The target antigen is unknown.

With V trimmed by 0 bases and J by 1 base, 9 bases remained unmatched. CDR3 length: 17 amino acids. Germline V gene data show CDR1 as SGHNT and CDR2 as YENEEA. This PCR relied on a set of 60 Vbeta primers and 13 Jbeta primers. Sequencing used immunoSEQ multiplex PCR; TCRdb keeps in-frame clones, though not all of them. The sample comprises 110,000 to 150,000 clones, around three quarters of which are singletons, and approximately 2% rests with the top ten. The chain couples TRBV11-3 to TRBJ2-7; 7 bases fit TRBD1. The sequencing sample was made of PBMCs. This TCR came from a woman aged 55-70 years in good health and CMV-seropositive. The CDR3 spells CASSLESVGRGSYEQYF. The CDR3 region has the DNA TGTGCCAGCAGCTTAGAGAGTGTGGGCAGGGGGTCCTACGAGCAGTACTTC.